This entry is about one TCR beta chain. This clone was found once. The antigen it binds to is not known. Qualities for individual bases were not recorded, and no much larger clone is one base off. V lost 2 bases and J lost 2 bases, and the count of bases not matched to a germline gene is 5. Sequences MNHEY (CDR1) and SMNVEV (CDR2) are obtained from the germline V gene (reference sequence). The CDR3 holds 16 amino acids from the cysteine to the phenylalanine. The sequence is cut down to CDR3 DNA, 48 bases in frame from base 1. Libraries were made using the immunoSEQ multiplex PCR assay. A mixture of 60 forward primers for TCR Vbeta segments and 13 reverse primers for TCR Jbeta segments was used in the multiplex PCR. A multiplex PCR assay on genomic DNA amplified the CDR3 region of rearranged TCR beta genes. On the Illumina HiSeq System, the amplified TCR beta libraries were sequenced as 87-base-pair reads. As for the original processing: In a later analysis, around 80 million unique TCR beta chains were counted across the approximately 620 repertoires, and approximately 11 million of these chains were shared by at least two donors. To remove PCR and sequencing errors, raw reads were error-corrected and collapsed into unique sequences using a nearest-neighbor algorithm that merged closely related sequences. V, D and J gene segments were assigned by aligning CDR3 sequences to IMGT reference sequences. For a sequence to be retained, a match of at least six nucleotides was required to both a V gene segment and a J gene segment. Rearrangements were called productive when the CDR3 lacked stop codons and stayed in frame with V and J; all others were non-productive. CDR3 was defined by IMGT convention, running from the second conserved V-encoded cysteine to the conserved J-encoded phenylalanine. Sequences without an unambiguous match to a single V gene segment were excluded from the earlier analysis of almost 600 of the donors. An earlier analysis of a few hundred of the donors called V segments functional above 56.7% productive rearrangements and segregating when the between-donor standard deviation exceeded 5%. A statistical classification framework was built to diagnose cytomegalovirus status from the catalog of TCR beta chain sequences. In a later analysis, V and J genes were assigned by comparing TCR nucleotide sequences against IMGT/GENE-DB human TR gene sequences. Using the TCRdist pipeline, a later analysis assigned CDR3 sequences along with most-parsimonious VDJ recombination scenarios. In a later analysis, every TCR beta chain was defined by the combination of its CDR3 amino acid sequence and its V-gene family, and reads without a unique V-gene family were dropped. As a way to deal with suspected cross-contamination and a sequencing artifact, a later analysis dropped 592 nucleotide sequences that were highly shared and had low generation probability. A later analysis calculated a clonal expansion index for each public chain from normalized within-repertoire ranks of inferred template counts. Generation probabilities in a later analysis came from a VDJ recombination model fitted to out-of-frame rearrangements, and those results were checked against IGoR. A later analysis scored TCR-TCR, TCR-HLA and TCR-CMV co-occurrence with hypergeometric tests, applying a repertoire-size bias correction to TCR pairs. False discovery rates were estimated in a later analysis by permuting HLA or CMV assignments 20 times. In a later analysis, co-occurring TCRs were grouped using DBSCAN, and TCRdist sequence similarity was added for clustering within HLA-allele-positive subsets. Repertoires with fewer than 30,000 or more than 120,000 public chains, plus five repertoires with anomalous nucleotide sharing, were excluded from co-occurrence clustering. Imported from immuneACCESS, the table was reduced by TCRdb to in-frame sequences with V and J called. These copies leave out some clones; in studies compared against another copy, an unresolved V gene accounts for under half, and the cause of the remainder is not known. That table furnishes V, J and clone size, whereas the DNA furnished D and trimming. The sample contains around 130,000 clones, roughly 80% of them found a single time. The ten largest clones add up to about 2% of the sample.

The cohort consisted of 666 healthy bone marrow donors. Cohort members were all nominally healthy when sampled, although unrecorded immune exposures were likely present. The donor tested CMV seronegative and was one of the 352 seronegative cohort members. A peripheral blood sample was provided by each donor, and peripheral blood mononuclear cells were used for TCR beta sequencing. Genomic DNA extraction from the blood cell samples was performed with the Qiagen DNeasy Blood Extraction Kit. This entry belongs to a study of cytomegalovirus exposure and HLA in healthy donors (dated by TCRdb to 2015 to 2018). Study-level background: An earlier analysis of some 500 of the donors reported approximately 300 Gb of sequence data and around 110 million unique TCR beta sequences from about 179 million T cells. Around 320 gigabases of sequencing data and some 85 million unique TCR sequences were included in an early release covering roughly 600 HLA-typed donors. Of the approximately 400 genotyped donors, about 84% fell in the genetic ancestry cluster associated with self-reported Caucasian donors. The study was designed to test whether signatures of past pathogen exposure could be identified by cataloging public T cell receptors. The study used immunosequencing to profile the T cell repertoires of approximately 630 subjects and linked those repertoires to cytomegalovirus serostatus. A separate validation cohort of approximately 120 different subjects was used in addition to the approximately 700-subject first cohort. To predict cytomegalovirus infection status, the study combined high-throughput TCR immunosequencing, statistical association of individual TCRs with disease status, and machine learning. A later analysis re-examined previously published TCR beta repertoires from 600 to 700 donors and added high-resolution HLA genotyping to investigate patterns of TCR occurrence. In the later analysis, no new phenotypic data were used to find candidate immune exposures; instead, reliance was placed on TCR beta sequences and their occurrence across donors. To decide whether each TCR beta V gene segment behaved as functional or pseudogenic, an earlier analysis of fewer than 750 of the donors relied on high-throughput TCR beta sequencing. Alongside the repertoire data, information on donor age, sex, ethnicity and CMV serostatus was compiled. A later genetic analysis used genome-wide SNP genotypes for about three fifths of the 666 donors, treating that subset as a discovery cohort. Every discovery cohort repertoire had been produced on one sequencing platform. HLA typing covered class I and class II loci at four-digit resolution. The number of typed donors differed by locus: about 629-630 for A, B, C, DRB1 and DQB1; 500 to 550 for DQA1; 606 for DPA1; and 450 to 480 for DPB1. Five DR-DQ haplotypes were treated as single units for association and clustering because of strong linkage in the cohort. Across approximately 400 genotyped donors of the cohort, an average of about 220,000 unique TCR beta nucleotide sequences per donor were sequenced, and around 20% of those sequences were non-productive. What the authors observed across the whole study: Most TCR sequences were seen in very few donors, while some public TCRs were found in many individuals. In a later analysis, HLA-associated TCR beta chains showed more clonal expansion and lower generation probabilities than non-associated chains that were equally common. Sequencing depth was assumed to be roughly uniform across donors in the presence/absence analyses, though that assumption may not hold. Broadly in line with IMGT annotations, most TCR beta V segments showed up in productive rearrangements about 90% or about 30% of the time in an earlier analysis of 450 to 750 of the donors. The classifier was reported to diagnose cytomegalovirus status with high specificity and sensitivity in both the original and validation cohorts. Because counts were too low, roughly 17 rarely observed V segments, including chromosome 9 orphons, were left out of the earlier analysis of about 500 of the donors. Linkage disequilibrium might explain the correlated functional status among segregating V segments, but an unknown experimental factor could not be ruled out. In the study, around 150 TCR beta chains were listed as associated with cytomegalovirus. The only immune exposure information available for the cohort was CMV serostatus. According to a later genetic analysis, donors in an Asian-associated ancestry cluster had fewer N-insertions in productive TCRs than the roughly 670-donor mean. Only TCR beta chains were sequenced in this cohort, and the absence of alpha or paired-chain data limited detectable features. A later analysis found that most CMV-associated TCR beta chains appeared HLA-restricted, with HLA associations seemingly driven largely by CMV exposure. A further reported finding was that TCR beta sequences accurately predicted the HLA-A and HLA-B alleles for most subjects in the first cohort. In vitro tests confirmed that a few of the cytomegalovirus-associated TCR beta chains recognize cytomegalovirus antigens. The sequencing pipeline was judged likely to have produced a cluster of highly shared sequence variants as a technical artifact. Because some donors lacked HLA typing at each locus, the association tests relied only on the typed subset. Specific HLA alleles were associated with over 15,000 TCR beta sequences at a false discovery rate of 0.05 in a later analysis. V-gene and J-gene trimming of TCR beta chains was associated with a missense DCLRE1C variant in a later genetic analysis, and the association was replicated in an independent cohort. A later analysis reported that several top co-occurrence clusters appeared linked to parvovirus B19, influenza, CMV and Epstein-Barr virus. In a later analysis, TCR association rates were found to vary across HLA loci, with the most associated TCRs seen for DRB1 alleles and the fewest for HLA-C alleles. It was suggested by the authors that the approach could potentially be generalized to other disease states and immunological phenotypes. When HLA alleles, especially DR and DQ, strongly co-occurred, attributing TCR associations to individual alleles was difficult. Some IMGT-functional V segments, including TRBV6-2 and TRBV6-3, could not be told apart with the 87-base-pair reads, so those segments were excluded.

The specimen sequenced was PBMCs. Rearrangement joined TRBV27 to TRBJ2-7, with 11 junctional bases fitting TRBD2. This sequence originates from a man between 25 and 39 years old in good health and CMV-seronegative. The nucleotide sequence reads TGTGCCAGCAGTTTAGTCCTAGCGGGGGGTCCCTACGAGCAGTACTTC. This yields the protein CASSLVLAGGPYEQYF.